This T cell receptor (beta chain) stems from a study of early T cells in non-severe SARS-CoV-2 infection. Study in general: Chains were not paired, and sequencing was done on bulk RNA from unsorted whole blood.

Study-wide points: Anti-spike CD8 responses were favored by VDJdb matching, which missed private and CD4 specificities.

The CDR3 spans 14 residues. The V gene lost 3 bases and the J gene lost 7 bases, with 15 bases spanning the gap. Germline loops: CDR1 SGHTA, CDR2 FQGNSA. Worth noting for this clonotype: Its antigen is unidentified.

Individual cDNA molecules received unique molecular identifiers during library preparation. TCRdb used MiXCR to reprocess the 5' RACE reads, holding one entry per CDR3 protein. The sample contains just under 85,000 distinct CDR3 sequences, roughly 10% of which appear only once. This clonotype originated in an adult who was a healthcare worker with PCR-confirmed SARS-CoV-2 infection or an uninfected control (not recorded which). Material: whole blood, obtained at baseline. The chain employs TRBV7-2 and TRBJ1-2; D is unresolved. In DNA form, the CDR3 reads TGTGCCAGCAGCTTGCCAACCAATAAGGTTGGCTACACCTTC. This translates into CASSLPTNKVGYTF.